This TCR beta chain appears in the sequencing data of a study of OX40 agonist ivuxolimab in advanced cancers. Study summary: Each patient was given ivuxolimab into a vein every 2 weeks, at 0.01 to 10 mg/kg.

The study sampled blood at baseline, cycle 4 day 1, and cycle 7 day 1. Clones were read by immunoSEQ multiplex PCR, and TCRdb kept only the in-frame ones, dropping some. The sample consists of under 60,000 clones, about 89% of them appearing once. Per the germline V gene, CDR1 is SEHNR and CDR2 is FQNEAQ (reference sequence). The CDR3 consists of 15 residues. The ends were cut back, 3 bases at V and 6 bases at J, with 15 bases in the middle. The rearrangement uses TRBV7-9 and TRBJ2-1, with D uncertain. This sample comprised CD4+ or CD8+ T cells sorted from blood, obtained in a trial of the OX40 agonist ivuxolimab. This TCR derives from an adult with an advanced solid tumor such as melanoma, head and neck, liver or kidney cancer. The CDR3 sequence is CASSLPGAKGNEQFF. For the CDR3, the DNA is TGTGCCAGCAGCTTGCCGGGCGCAAAGGGCAATGAGCAGTTCTTC.